A single sample is the source of the 13 T cell receptor beta chains below, sequenced in a study of HIV-infected patients and healthy controls. All unsorted peripheral T cells were captured because whole blood was used without fractionation. Around 530 ng RNA was reverse transcribed with alpha and beta constant-region primers. Each of the alpha and beta chains got its own library through chain-specific third strand synthesis with indices. TCRdb passed the 5' RACE reads through MiXCR, listing each CDR3 protein once. The table has 20,000 to 30,000 distinct CDR3 sequences, 8.5% to 9% seen once; the top ten hold approximately 3.9%. Input material: blood. All receptors derive from an adult in good health.

This clonotype was detected many times. The DNA of the CDR3 is TGTGCCAGCAGCTTAGCCCGGGAACAGTACGAGCAGTACTTC. Encoded protein: CASSLAREQYEQYF. The chain employs TRBV7-2 and TRBJ2-7; D possibly corresponds to TRBD2 (5 bases). The CDR3 contains 14 residues. Per germline, CDR1 SGHTA and CDR2 FQGNSA. V lost 0 bases to trimming and J lost 4 bases, with 10 bases between them.

This clonotype was counted many times. The chain links TRBV4-3 to TRBJ2-5; tentatively, D is TRBD2 (6 bases). V lost 4 bases to trimming and J lost 1 base, with 13 bases between them. Germline V gene data show CDR1 as LGHNA and CDR2 as YSLEER. This CDR3 is built from 15 residues. CDR3 coding DNA: TGCGCCAGCAGCCTGGGGCTAGCGAGCCAAGAGACCCAGTACTTC. Translation gives CASSLGLASQETQYF.

This clonotype showed up many times. The rearrangement joins TRBV19 to TRBJ1-5, with 7 nucleotides matching TRBD1. Trimming took 3 bases from V and 11 from J; bases not matched to a gene: 7. Per the germline V gene, CDR1 is LNHDA and CDR2 is SQIVND (reference sequence). This CDR3 comprises 13 residues. Written as DNA, the CDR3 is TGTGCCAGTAGTATCGGACAGGATTTAGCCCAGCATTTT. Its protein product is CASSIGQDLAQHF.

This clonotype was seen many times. The chain recombines TRBV27 with TRBJ1-1; D is unclear. This CDR3 region has 14 residues. Germline CDR1 is MNHEY and CDR2 is SMNVEV (reference sequence). V dropped 4 bases and J dropped 1 base, with 10 bases sitting between them. CDR3 in amino acids: CASSSRTANTEAFF. The CDR3 bases are TGTGCCAGCAGTTCCCGGACGGCGAACACTGAAGCTTTCTTT.

Ten or more counts support this clonotype. The chain joins TRBV7-9 to TRBJ2-3; perhaps TRBD2 as D (5 bases). This CDR3 is built from 18 residues. The V end was cut by 4 bases, the J end by 0 bases, with 20 bases between. The germline gives CDR1 SEHNR, CDR2 FQNEAQ (reference sequence). CDR3 sequence: CASSSPQWEPYSTDTQYF. The CDR3 DNA follows: TGTGCCAGCAGCTCCCCACAGTGGGAGCCCTATAGCACAGATACGCAGTATTTT.

This clonotype has at least ten counts. The chain combines TRBV10-3 with TRBJ2-3, with 7 bases lining up with TRBD1. This CDR3 spans 15 amino acids. The germline CDR1 and CDR2 sequences are ENHRY and SYGVKD. J gave up 2 bases and V 7 bases, and 9 bases lay outside the gene matches. The CDR3 DNA reads TGTGCCATCACCCTTACAGGGGCCCTCACAGATACGCAGTATTTT. Its translation: CAITLTGALTDTQYF.

This clonotype has at least ten counts. The J gene is TRBJ2-3, the V gene TRBV5-6; 10 bases map to TRBD2. V lost 6 bases to trimming and J lost 2 bases; unmatched junction nucleotides: 6. Germline loops: CDR1 SGHDT, CDR2 YYEEEE. CDR3 length: 15 residues. The chain's CDR3 is CASTLGLAFTDTQYF. The CDR3 bases are TGTGCCAGCACCCTGGGACTAGCGTTCACAGATACGCAGTATTTT.

The gene calls are TRBV7-2 and TRBJ1-1; D unresolved. The germline gives CDR1 SGHTA, CDR2 FQGNSA. The CDR3 has 12 residues. The V and J ends lost 5 bases and 5 bases respectively, with 9 bases between them. DNA for the CDR3: TGTGCCAGCAGCGGAGGGCGGACTGAAGCTTTCTTT. Protein sequence: CASSGGRTEAFF.

This clonotype has ten or more counts. CDR3 sequence reads: CASRQLGVEQFF. DNA of the CDR3: TGTGCCAGCAGGCAATTGGGGGTAGAGCAGTTCTTC. This rearrangement joins TRBV6-1 to TRBJ2-1; the D call may be TRBD1 or TRBD2 (5 bases each). V was cut by 6 bases and J by 10 bases, with 13 bases left in between. CDR1 is MNHNS and CDR2 is SASEGT in the germline V gene. The CDR3 has 12 residues.

This clonotype was found many times. For the CDR3, the DNA is TGTGCCAGCAGTCTCAGCGCCGACAGGAGGAACGAGCAGTACTTC. Its protein product is CASSLSADRRNEQYF. The gene calls are TRBV7-2 and TRBJ2-7; a weak D match, TRBD1 (6 bases). The CDR3 consists of 15 residues. V was clipped by 6 bases and J by 5 bases, with 20 bases between them. In germline, CDR1 is SGHTA, CDR2 FQGNSA.

This clonotype was detected a few times. This chain joins TRBV5-1 and TRBJ2-3; D uncertain. Germline V gene lookup returns CDR1 SGHRS and CDR2 YFSETQ. The V gene lost 4 bases and the J gene lost 2 bases, with 5 bases spanning the gap. The CDR3 is made up of 12 amino acids. CDR3 residues: CASSPNTDTQYF. DNA for the CDR3: TGCGCCAGCAGCCCCAACACAGATACGCAGTATTTT. Combining the CDR3 with reference TRBV5-1 and TRBJ2-3 gives the whole variable domain KAGVTQTPRYLIKTRGQQVTLSCSPISGHRSVSWYQQTPGQGLQFLFEYFSETQRNKGNFPGRFSGRQFSNSRSEMNVSTLELGDSALYLCASSPNTDTQYFGPGTRLTVL.

The genes are TRBV19 and TRBJ2-6; tentative D call: TRBD1 (5 bases). The germline V and J ends were trimmed by 5 bases and 4 bases, with 21 bases remaining between them. The CDR3 extends over 18 amino acids. Germline CDR1 LNHDA, CDR2 SQIVND (reference sequence). This chain's CDR3 is CASSQGPKGLTGANVLTF. CDR3 bases: TGTGCCAGTAGTCAGGGCCCGAAAGGGTTAACGGGGGCCAACGTCCTGACTTTC.

There are many counts of this clonotype. V gene TRBV7-2 combines with J gene TRBJ2-7; 9 nucleotides align to TRBD2. Germline assignment: CDR1 SGHTA and CDR2 FQGNSA. The J segment lost 3 bases and the V segment lost 2 bases, leaving 5 bases of the junction unmatched. The CDR3 runs to 15 residues. In nucleotides, the CDR3 is TGTGCCAGCAGCTTAAGTCCAGCGGGGGGCTACGAGCAGTACTTC. Its translation: CASSLSPAGGYEQYF.